This T cell receptor (beta chain) was retrieved from a study of beta chain features in type 1 diabetes. Regarding the study as a whole: Moderately but significantly shorter TCRB CDR3s were found in Type 1 diabetes patients in all four CD4+ subsets.

The isolated RNA, all of it, was reverse transcribed, so expressed TCRB transcripts were what got sequenced. Read counts averaged roughly 3.7 million for samples of naive, central memory and regulatory T cells. This table comes from immunoSEQ multiplex PCR, and its TCRdb copy is limited to in-frame clones, with some not included. Of 600,000 to 700,000 clones listed, around 12% are singletons. Trimming took 3 bases from V and 0 from J, leaving 3 bases between them. There are 13 residues in the CDR3. Germline V gives CDR1 SGHAT, CDR2 FQNNGV. Only a few counts were recorded for this clone. What it recognizes is unknown.

The TCR originated in a man aged 30 to 45 with type 1 diabetes. The sequencing input was naive CD4+ T cells from blood. The V and J genes are TRBV11-2 and TRBJ1-3; D call uncertain. DNA for the CDR3: TGTGCCAGCAGCTTTACCTCTGGAAACACCATATATTTT. Translation gives CASSFTSGNTIYF.